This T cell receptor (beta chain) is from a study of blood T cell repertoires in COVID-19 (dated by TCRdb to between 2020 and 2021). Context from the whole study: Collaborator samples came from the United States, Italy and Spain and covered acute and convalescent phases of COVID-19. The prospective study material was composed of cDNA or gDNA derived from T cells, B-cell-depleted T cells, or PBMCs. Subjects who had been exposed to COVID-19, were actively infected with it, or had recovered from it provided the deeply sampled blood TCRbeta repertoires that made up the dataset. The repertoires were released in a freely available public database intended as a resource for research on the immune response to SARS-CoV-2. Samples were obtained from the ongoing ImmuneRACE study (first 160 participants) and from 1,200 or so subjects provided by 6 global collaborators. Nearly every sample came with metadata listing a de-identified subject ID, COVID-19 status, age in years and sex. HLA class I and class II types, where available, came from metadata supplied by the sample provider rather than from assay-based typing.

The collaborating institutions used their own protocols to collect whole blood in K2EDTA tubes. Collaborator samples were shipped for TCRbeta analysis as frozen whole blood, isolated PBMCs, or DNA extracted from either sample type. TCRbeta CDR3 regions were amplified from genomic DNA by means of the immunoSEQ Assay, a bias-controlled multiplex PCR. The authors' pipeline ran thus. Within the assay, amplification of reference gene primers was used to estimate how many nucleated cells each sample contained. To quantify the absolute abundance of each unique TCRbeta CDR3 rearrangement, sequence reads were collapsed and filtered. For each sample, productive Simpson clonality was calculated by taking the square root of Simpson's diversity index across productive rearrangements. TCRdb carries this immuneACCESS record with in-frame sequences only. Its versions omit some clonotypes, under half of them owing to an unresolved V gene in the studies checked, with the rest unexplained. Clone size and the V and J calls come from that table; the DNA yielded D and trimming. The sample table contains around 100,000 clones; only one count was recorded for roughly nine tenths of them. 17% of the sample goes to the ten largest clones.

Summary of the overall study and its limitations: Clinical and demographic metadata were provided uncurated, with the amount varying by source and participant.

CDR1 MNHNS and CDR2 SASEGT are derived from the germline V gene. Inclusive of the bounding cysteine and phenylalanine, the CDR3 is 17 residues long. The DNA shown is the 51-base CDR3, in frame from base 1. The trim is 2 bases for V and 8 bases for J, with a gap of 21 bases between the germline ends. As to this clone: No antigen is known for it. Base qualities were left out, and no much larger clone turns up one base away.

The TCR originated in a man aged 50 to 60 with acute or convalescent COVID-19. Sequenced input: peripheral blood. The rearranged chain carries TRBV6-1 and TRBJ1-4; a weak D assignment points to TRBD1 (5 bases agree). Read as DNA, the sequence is TGTGCCAGCAGTGAAAGGAAGGGGAGGGCGTCGGGGGAAAAACTGTTTTTT. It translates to CASSERKGRASGEKLFF.